This T cell receptor (beta chain) came from a study of blood T cell repertoires in COVID-19. Study information: Specimens from acute and convalescent COVID-19 originated in the United States, Italy and Spain. From T cells, B-cell-depleted T cells, or PBMCs came the material, which was cDNA or gDNA.

In the source study's methods: Amplification of reference gene primers was used by the study to estimate nucleated cell counts. TCRdb keeps only in-frame clones here, not all; method: immunoSEQ multiplex PCR. V, J and clone size derive from that table, while D and trimming were established from the DNA sequence. Here the sample spans 60,000 to 80,000 clones, about 85% being singletons. V shed 2 bases and J shed 0 bases, with 11 bases lying between them. Germline assignment: CDR1 WSHSY and CDR2 SAAADI. CDR3 length: 16 residues. Enrolment of Seattle patients took place during active infection, and they were followed longitudinally.

The chain links TRBV10-2 to TRBJ1-3, with D tentatively TRBD1 (6 bases). The sample was peripheral blood. This clonotype was sampled from a middle-aged man with COVID-19, enrolled during active disease. This CDR3 is CASSEVGQPSGNTIYF. In nucleotides, the CDR3 is TGCGCCAGCAGTGAGGTTGGACAGCCCTCTGGAAACACCATATATTTT.